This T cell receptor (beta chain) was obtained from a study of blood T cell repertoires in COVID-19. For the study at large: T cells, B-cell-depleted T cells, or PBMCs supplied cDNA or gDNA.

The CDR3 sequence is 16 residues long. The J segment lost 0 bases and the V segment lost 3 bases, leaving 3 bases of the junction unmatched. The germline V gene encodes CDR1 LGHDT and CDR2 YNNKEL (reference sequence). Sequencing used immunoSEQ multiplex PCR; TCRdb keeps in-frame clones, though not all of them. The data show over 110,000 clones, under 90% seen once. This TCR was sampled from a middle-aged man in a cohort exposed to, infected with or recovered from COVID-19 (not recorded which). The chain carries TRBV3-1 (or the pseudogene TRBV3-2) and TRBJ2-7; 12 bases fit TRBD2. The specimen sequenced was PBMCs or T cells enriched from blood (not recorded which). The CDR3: CASSHPSGRASYEQYF. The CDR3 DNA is TGTGCCAGCAGCCATCCTAGCGGGAGGGCCTCCTACGAGCAGTACTTC.